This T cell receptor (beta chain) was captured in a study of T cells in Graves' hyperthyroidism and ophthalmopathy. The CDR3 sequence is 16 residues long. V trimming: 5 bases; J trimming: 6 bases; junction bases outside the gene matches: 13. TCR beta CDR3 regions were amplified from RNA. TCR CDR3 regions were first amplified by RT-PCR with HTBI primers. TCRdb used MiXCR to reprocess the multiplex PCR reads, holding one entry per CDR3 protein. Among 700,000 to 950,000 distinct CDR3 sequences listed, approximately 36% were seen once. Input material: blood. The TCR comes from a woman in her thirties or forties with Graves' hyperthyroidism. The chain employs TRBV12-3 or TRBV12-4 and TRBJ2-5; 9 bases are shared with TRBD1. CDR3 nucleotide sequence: TGTGCCAGCAGTCCCACCCATCGGACAGGGGAGAAGACCCAGTACTTC. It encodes CASSPTHRTGEKTQYF.